Detailed here is one T cell receptor beta chain. The data derive from a study of control samples from healthy donors and cancer patients. The assay was immunoSEQ multiplex PCR, and TCRdb's table has in-frame clones only and misses some. Of 110,000 or so clones listed, about nine tenths are singletons. The length of the CDR3 is 15 residues. V lost 0 bases and J lost 4, with 13 bases in between. Germline CDR1 and CDR2: MNHEY and SVGAGI. Sequenced: blood. The sequence was collected from a human donor in good health. The donor label of this sample is uncertain. The V gene is TRBV6-5, the J gene TRBJ2-7; D might be TRBD1 (6 bases). DNA for the CDR3: TGTGCCAGCAGTTACTCGACAGGTACCGGATACGAGCAGTACTTC. Protein: CASSYSTGTGYEQYF.